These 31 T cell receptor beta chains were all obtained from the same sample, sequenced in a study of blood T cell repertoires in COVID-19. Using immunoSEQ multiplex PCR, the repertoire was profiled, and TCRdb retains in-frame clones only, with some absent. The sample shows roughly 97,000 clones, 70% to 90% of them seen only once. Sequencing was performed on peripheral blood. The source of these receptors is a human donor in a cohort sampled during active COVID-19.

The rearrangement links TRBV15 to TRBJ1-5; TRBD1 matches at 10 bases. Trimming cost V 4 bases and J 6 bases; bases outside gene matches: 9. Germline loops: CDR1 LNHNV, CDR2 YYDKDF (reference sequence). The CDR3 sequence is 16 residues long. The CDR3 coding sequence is TGTGCCACCAGCACTCTGACAGGGGGCATAGGTCAGCCCCAGCATTTT. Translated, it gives CATSTLTGGIGQPQHF.

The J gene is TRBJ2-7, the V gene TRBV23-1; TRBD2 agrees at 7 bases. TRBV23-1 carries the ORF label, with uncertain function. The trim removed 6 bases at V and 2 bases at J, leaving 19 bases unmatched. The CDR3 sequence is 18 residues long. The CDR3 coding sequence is TGCGCCAGCAGGATTCCAGCGGGAAAGCAAAATCGGACCTACGAGCAGTACTTC. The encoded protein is CASRIPAGKQNRTYEQYF.

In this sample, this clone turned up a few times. The CDR3 loop is CASSLGLAGRGDEQFF. CDR3 DNA sequence: TGTGCCAGCAGCTTAGGACTAGCGGGACGAGGCGATGAGCAGTTCTTC. This chain connects TRBV7-9 to TRBJ2-1; 11 bases fit TRBD2. This CDR3 region has 16 residues. Trimming cost V 1 base and J 8 bases; bases outside gene matches: 7. The germline V gene encodes CDR1 SEHNR and CDR2 FQNEAQ (reference sequence).

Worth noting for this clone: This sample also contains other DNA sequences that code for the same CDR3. This CDR3 reads CASSLRGLSYEQYF. The CDR3, as DNA: TGTGCCAGCAGCTTAAGGGGTTTATCCTACGAGCAGTACTTC. This chain connects TRBV7-2 to TRBJ2-7; possibly TRBD1 for D (5 bases). Germline CDR1 and CDR2: SGHTA and FQGNSA. The CDR3 loop spans 14 amino acids. Deletions cut 2 bases from V and 1 base from J, with 9 bases between.

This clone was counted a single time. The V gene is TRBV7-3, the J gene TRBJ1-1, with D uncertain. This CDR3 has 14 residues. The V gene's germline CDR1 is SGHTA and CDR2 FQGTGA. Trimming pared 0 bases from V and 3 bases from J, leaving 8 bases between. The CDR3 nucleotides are TGTGCCAGCAGCTTAACGAGTCAACACACTGAAGCTTTCTTT. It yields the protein CASSLTSQHTEAFF.

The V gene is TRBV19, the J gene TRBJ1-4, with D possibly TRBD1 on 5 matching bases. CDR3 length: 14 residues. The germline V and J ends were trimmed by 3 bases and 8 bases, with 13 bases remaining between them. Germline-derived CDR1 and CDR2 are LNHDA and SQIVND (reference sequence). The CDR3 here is CASSIAREVEKLFF. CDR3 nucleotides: TGTGCCAGTAGTATCGCCAGGGAGGTGGAAAAACTGTTTTTT.

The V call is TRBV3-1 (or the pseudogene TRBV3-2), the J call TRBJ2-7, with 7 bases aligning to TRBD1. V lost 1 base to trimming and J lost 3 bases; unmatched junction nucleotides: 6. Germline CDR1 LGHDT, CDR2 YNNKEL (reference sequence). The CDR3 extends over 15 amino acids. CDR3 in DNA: TGTGCCAGCAGCCAAGGAGGGGGCACCCACTACGAGCAGTACTTC. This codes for CASSQGGGTHYEQYF.

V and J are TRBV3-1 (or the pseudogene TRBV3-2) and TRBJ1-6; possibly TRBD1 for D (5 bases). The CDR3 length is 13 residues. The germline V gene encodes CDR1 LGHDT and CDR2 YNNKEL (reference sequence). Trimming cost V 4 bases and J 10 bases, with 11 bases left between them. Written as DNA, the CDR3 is TGTGCCAGCAGCCCAGGGAGGGAGTCACCCCTCCACTTT. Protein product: CASSPGRESPLHF.

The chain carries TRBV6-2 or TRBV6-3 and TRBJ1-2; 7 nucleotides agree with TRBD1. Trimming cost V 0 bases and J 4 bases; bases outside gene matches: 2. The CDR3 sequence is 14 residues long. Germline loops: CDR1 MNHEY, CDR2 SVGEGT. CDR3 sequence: CASSYSGQSYGYTF. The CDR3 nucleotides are TGTGCCAGCAGTTACTCGGGACAGAGCTATGGCTACACCTTC.

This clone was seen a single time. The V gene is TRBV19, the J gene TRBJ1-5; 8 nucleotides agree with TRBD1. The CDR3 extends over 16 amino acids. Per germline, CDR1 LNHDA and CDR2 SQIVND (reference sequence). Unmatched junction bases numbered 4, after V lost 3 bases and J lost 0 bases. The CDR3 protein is CASSIGQGHSNQPQHF. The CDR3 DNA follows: TGTGCCAGTAGTATCGGACAGGGACATAGCAATCAGCCCCAGCATTTT.

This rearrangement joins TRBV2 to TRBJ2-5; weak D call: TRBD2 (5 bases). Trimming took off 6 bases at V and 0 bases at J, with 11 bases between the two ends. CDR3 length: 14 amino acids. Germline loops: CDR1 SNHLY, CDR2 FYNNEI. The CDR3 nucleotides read TGTGCCAGCAGCCCGAGGGCAAACCAAGAGACCCAGTACTTC. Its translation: CASSPRANQETQYF.

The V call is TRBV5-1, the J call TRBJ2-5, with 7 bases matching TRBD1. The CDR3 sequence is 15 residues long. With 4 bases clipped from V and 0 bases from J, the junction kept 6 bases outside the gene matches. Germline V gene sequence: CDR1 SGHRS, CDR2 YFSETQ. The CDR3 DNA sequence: TGCGCCAGCAGCCATGCACAGGGGAACCAAGAGACCCAGTACTTC. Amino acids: CASSHAQGNQETQYF.

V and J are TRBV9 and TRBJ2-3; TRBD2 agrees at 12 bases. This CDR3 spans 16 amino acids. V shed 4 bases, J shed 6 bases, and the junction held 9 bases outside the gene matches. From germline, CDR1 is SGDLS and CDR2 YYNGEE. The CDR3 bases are TGTGCCAGCAGCATGAGGACTAGCGGGATGACCGATACGCAGTATTTT. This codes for CASSMRTSGMTDTQYF.

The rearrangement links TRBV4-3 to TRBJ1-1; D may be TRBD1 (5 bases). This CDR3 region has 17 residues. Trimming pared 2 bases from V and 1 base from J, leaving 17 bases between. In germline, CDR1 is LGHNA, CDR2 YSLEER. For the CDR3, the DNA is TGCGCCAGCAGCCAACAAAGTTTAGGGGAAAAGAACACTGAAGCTTTCTTT. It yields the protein CASSQQSLGEKNTEAFF.

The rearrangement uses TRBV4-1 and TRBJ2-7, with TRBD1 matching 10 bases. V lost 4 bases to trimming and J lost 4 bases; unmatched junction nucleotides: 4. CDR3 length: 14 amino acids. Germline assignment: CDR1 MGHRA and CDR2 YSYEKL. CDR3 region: CASSLDRGQYEQYF. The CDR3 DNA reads TGCGCCAGCAGCCTCGACAGGGGGCAATACGAGCAGTACTTC.

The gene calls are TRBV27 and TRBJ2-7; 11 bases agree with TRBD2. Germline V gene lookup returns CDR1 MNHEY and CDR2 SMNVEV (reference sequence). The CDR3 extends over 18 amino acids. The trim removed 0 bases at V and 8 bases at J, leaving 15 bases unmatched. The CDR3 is CASSLSPRLAGFSRQQYF. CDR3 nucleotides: TGTGCCAGCAGTTTATCCCCCCGACTAGCGGGGTTCTCTAGGCAGCAGTACTTC.

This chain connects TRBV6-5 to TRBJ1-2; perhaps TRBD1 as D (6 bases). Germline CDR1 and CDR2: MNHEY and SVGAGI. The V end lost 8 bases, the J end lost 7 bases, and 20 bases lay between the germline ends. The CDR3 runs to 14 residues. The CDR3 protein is CASGIQGKGVGYTF. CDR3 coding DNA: TGTGCCAGCGGGATACAGGGAAAGGGGGTTGGCTACACCTTC.

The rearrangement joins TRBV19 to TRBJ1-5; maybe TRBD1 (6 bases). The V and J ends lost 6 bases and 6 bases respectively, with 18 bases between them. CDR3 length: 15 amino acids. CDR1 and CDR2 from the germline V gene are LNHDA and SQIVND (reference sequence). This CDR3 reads CASSLYRAEGQPQHF. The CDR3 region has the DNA TGTGCCAGTAGCCTATACAGGGCCGAAGGTCAGCCCCAGCATTTT.

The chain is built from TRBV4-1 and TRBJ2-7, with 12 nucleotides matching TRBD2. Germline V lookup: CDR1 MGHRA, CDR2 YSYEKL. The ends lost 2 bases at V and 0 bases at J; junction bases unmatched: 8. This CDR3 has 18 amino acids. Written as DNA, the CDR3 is TGCGCCAGCAGCCAAATGCGGGGACTAGCGGGTAGCTCCTACGAGCAGTACTTC. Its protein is CASSQMRGLAGSSYEQYF.

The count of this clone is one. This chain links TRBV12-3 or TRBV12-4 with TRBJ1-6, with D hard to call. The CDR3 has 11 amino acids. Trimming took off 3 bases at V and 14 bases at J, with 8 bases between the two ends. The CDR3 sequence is CASSFERALHF. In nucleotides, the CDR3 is TGTGCCAGCAGTTTTGAGAGGGCCCTCCACTTT.

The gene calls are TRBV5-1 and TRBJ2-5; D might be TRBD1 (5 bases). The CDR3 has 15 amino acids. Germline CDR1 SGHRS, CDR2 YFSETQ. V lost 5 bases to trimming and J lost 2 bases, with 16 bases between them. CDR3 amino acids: CASRDTARWQETQYF. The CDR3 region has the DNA TGCGCCAGCAGGGACACTGCGAGGTGGCAAGAGACCCAGTACTTC.

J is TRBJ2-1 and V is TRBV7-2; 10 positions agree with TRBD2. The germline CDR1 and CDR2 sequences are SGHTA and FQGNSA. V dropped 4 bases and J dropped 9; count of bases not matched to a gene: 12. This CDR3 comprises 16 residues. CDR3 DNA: TGTGCCAGCAGCTCCGGAGGGCTAGCGGGAGCGGCTGAGCAGTTCTTC. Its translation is CASSSGGLAGAAEQFF.

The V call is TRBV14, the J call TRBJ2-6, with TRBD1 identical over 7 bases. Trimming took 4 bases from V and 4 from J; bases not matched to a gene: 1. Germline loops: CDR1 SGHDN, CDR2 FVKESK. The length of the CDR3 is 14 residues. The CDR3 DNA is TGTGCCAGCAGCCCGGGACAGGGGGCCAACGTCCTGACTTTC. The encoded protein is CASSPGQGANVLTF.

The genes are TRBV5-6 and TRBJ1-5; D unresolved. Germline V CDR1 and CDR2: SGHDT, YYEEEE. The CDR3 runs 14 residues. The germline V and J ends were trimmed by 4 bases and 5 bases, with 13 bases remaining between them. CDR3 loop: CASSPSPADQPQHF. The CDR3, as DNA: TGTGCCAGCAGCCCGAGTCCAGCGGATCAGCCCCAGCATTTT. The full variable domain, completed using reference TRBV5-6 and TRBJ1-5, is DAGVTQSPTHLIKTRGQQVTLRCSPKSGHDTVSWYQQALGQGPQFIFQYYEEEERQRGNFPDRFSGHQFPNYSSELNVNALLLGDSALYLCASSPSPADQPQHFGDGTRLSIL.

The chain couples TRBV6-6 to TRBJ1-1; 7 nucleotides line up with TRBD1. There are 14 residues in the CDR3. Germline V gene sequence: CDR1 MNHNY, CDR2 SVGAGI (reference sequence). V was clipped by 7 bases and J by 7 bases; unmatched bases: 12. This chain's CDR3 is CASNSRDRPSEAFF. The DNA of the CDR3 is TGTGCCAGCAACTCCCGGGACAGACCAAGTGAAGCTTTCTTT.

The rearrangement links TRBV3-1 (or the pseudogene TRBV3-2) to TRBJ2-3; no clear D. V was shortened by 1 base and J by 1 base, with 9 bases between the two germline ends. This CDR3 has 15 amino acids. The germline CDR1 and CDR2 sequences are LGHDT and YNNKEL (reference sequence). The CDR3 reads CASSQGRQRTDTQYF. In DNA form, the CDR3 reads TGTGCCAGCAGCCAAGGCAGGCAGCGCACAGATACGCAGTATTTT.

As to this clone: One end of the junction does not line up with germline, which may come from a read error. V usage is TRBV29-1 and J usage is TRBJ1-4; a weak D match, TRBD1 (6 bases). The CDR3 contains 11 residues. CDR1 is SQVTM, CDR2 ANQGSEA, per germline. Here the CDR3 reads CSVVGVRGLIF. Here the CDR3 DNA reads TGCAGCGTTGTGGGTGTGCGGGGGCTCATTTTT.

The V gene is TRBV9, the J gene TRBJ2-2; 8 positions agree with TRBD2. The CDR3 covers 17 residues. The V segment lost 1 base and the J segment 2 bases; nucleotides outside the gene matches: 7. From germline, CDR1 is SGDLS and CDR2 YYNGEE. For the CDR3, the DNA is TGTGCCAGCAGCGTATGGGCTAGCGGGTCCAACACCGGGGAGCTGTTTTTT. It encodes CASSVWASGSNTGELFF.

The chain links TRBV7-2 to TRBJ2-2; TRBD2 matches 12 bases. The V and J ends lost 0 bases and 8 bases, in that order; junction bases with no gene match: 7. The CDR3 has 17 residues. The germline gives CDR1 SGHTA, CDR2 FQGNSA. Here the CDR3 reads CASSLALAGGPLGELFF. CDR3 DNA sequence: TGTGCCAGCAGCTTAGCTCTAGCGGGAGGGCCTTTGGGGGAGCTGTTTTTT.

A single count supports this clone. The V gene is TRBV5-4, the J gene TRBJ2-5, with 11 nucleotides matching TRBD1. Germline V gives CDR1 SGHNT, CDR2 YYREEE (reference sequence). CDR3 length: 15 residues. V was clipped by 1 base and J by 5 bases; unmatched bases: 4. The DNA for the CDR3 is TGTGCCAGCAGCTTGAGGACAGGGGGCACTGAGACCCAGTACTTC. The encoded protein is CASSLRTGGTETQYF.

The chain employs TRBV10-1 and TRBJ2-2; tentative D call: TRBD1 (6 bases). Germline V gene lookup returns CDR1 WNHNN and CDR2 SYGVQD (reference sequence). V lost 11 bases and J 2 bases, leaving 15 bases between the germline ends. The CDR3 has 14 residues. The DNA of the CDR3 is TGCGCCTCAAGGGCAGGGGTCAACACCGGGGAGCTGTTTTTT. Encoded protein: CASRAGVNTGELFF.